The clone carrying this T cell receptor beta chain occurred many times. Its specificity is unknown. The data derive from a study of identical twins. Broader study findings: Where out-of-frame alpha sequences were twin-shared, they showed excess low generation probability. The conclusions drew on cross-sectional statistical analysis instead of tracking the same donors. Because invariant MAIT and iNKT cells could be present, zero-insertion analyses could be partly confounded. Excess sharing between twins was weaker in beta out-of-frame sequences.

Germline-derived CDR1 and CDR2 are MNHNS and SASEGT. The CDR3 covers 14 residues. Trimming pared 10 bases from V and 5 bases from J, leaving 20 bases between. One entry per CDR3 protein, called by TCRdb with MiXCR from the 5' RACE reads. The table records some 710,000 distinct CDR3 sequences, roughly 6% of them present only once. This chain connects TRBV6-1 to TRBJ1-2, with D possibly being TRBD1 (5 bases). The sequence came from a man aged 18 to 29 in good health. The specimen sequenced was naive T cells sorted from blood. Written as DNA, the CDR3 is TGTGCCACCACCAACCAAGGGCAGGGTTATGGCTACACCTTC. This encodes CATTNQGQGYGYTF.